This is a list of T cell receptor beta chains from one sample in a study of cytomegalovirus exposure and HLA in healthy donors. The data were produced by immunoSEQ multiplex PCR, yet TCRdb's version contains in-frame clones alone and is incomplete. The table includes about 140,000 clones, about 61% detected once. Material for sequencing was PBMCs. The source of these receptors is a male donor in good health and CMV-seronegative. The CDR3 runs from the conserved cysteine through the conserved F or W. D genes are given only for firm matches. Clone size is shown for a subset of rows, as once, few, many or a class of expanded clone.

-	TRBD1	TRBJ2-7	TRBV28	TGTGCCACCAAGCAGGGGGAACGGACTGGGGAGCAGTACTTC	CATKQGERTGEQYF
few	-	TRBJ1-5	TRBV7-2	TGTGCCAGCGCTAGAGGGCAGGTCAATCAGCCCCAGCATTTT	CASARGQVNQPQHF
-	-	TRBJ2-1	TRBV7-2	TGTGCCAGCAGCTTCCCCCCGAGCTCCTACAATGAGCAGTTCTTC	CASSFPPSSYNEQFF
-	-	TRBJ1-2	TRBV6-5	TGTGCCAGCAGTTACTCCGTACAGGGAATGTATGGCTACACCTTC	CASSYSVQGMYGYTF
-	-	TRBJ1-2	TRBV19	TGTGCCAGTAGTATAGTCTCAGGGAACTATGGCTACACCTTC	CASSIVSGNYGYTF
-	TRBD1	TRBJ2-7	TRBV9	TGTGCCAGCAGCCGAACAGGGGCCGAGCAGTACTTC	CASSRTGAEQYF
-	-	TRBJ1-1	TRBV7-9	TGTTCCAGCGGGGGGAAGAACACTGAAGCTTTCTTT	CSSGGKNTEAFF
-	-	TRBJ2-7	TRBV5-1	TGCGCCAGCAGCGATACAGGGAGCTCCTACGAGCAGTACTTC	CASSDTGSSYEQYF
few	TRBD2	TRBJ2-3	TRBV5-1	TGCGCCAGCAGTCCCCTAGCGGGGGTTACAGATACGCAGTATTTT	CASSPLAGVTDTQYF
-	TRBD2	TRBJ2-5	TRBV5-1	TGCGCCAGCAGCTTGGCCCCAATAGCGGGGGAGACCCAGTACTTC	CASSLAPIAGETQYF
-	TRBD1	TRBJ1-5	TRBV7-8	TGTGCCAGCAGCTTACAGGGGGCATATAGCAATCAGCCCCAGCATTTT	CASSLQGAYSNQPQHF
few	TRBD2	TRBJ2-2	TRBV29-1	TGCAGCGTGGTGGCGGGGGGATTGAACACCGGGGAGCTGTTTTTT	CSVVAGGLNTGELFF
few	TRBD1	TRBJ2-7	TRBV4-3	TGCGCCAGCAGCCAGGATAGAGGGGGCTTCGAGCAGTACTTC	CASSQDRGGFEQYF
-	TRBD2	TRBJ2-7	TRBV4-1	TGCGCCAGCAGCCCTAGCGGGGGCTCCTACGAGCAGTACTTC	CASSPSGGSYEQYF
-	-	TRBJ1-6	TRBV19	TGTGCCAGTGCCGAGGGCAATAATTCACCCCTCCACTTT	CASAEGNNSPLHF
-	TRBD1	TRBJ2-6	TRBV4-1	TGCGCCAGCAGCCAATTAGGACAGGGGGCGCAAGGGGCCAACGTCCTGACTTTC	CASSQLGQGAQGANVLTF
-	TRBD1	TRBJ1-5	TRBV18	TGTGCCAGCTCACCACCAGGGGGCCGGTTTGGCAATCAGCCCCAGCATTTT	CASSPPGGRFGNQPQHF
-	TRBD1	TRBJ2-7	TRBV7-6	TGTGCCAGCAGCCCCACGGGACAGGGGCCCGACGAGCAGTACTTC	CASSPTGQGPDEQYF
-	TRBD2	TRBJ2-5	TRBV10-3	TGTGCCATCAGTACTAGCGGGGGGGGCCTCGGGGAGACCCAGTACTTC	CAISTSGGGLGETQYF
-	TRBD1	TRBJ1-2	TRBV18	TGTGCCAGCTCACCGGACAGGAACTATGGCTACACCTTC	CASSPDRNYGYTF
few	-	TRBJ2-5	TRBV9	TGTGCCAGCAGCGTAGGGGGTAGCGGACAAGAGACCCAGTACTTC	CASSVGGSGQETQYF
-	-	TRBJ2-5	TRBV13	TGTGCCAGCAGCTTGGAGGAGACCCAGTACTTC	CASSLEETQYF
-	-	TRBJ1-1	TRBV30	TGTGCCTCGCAGCGGAACACTGAAGCTTTCTTT	CASQRNTEAFF
few	TRBD1	TRBJ1-1	TRBV10-3	TGTGCCATCGGGGGACAGCCGAACACTGAAGCTTTCTTT	CAIGGQPNTEAFF
-	-	TRBJ1-2	TRBV7-2	TGTGCCAGCAGCAACGACAGGTCTTGGGGTGGCTACACCTTC	CASSNDRSWGGYTF
-	TRBD1	TRBJ1-3	TRBV6-5	TGTGCCAGCAGAAAGACAGGGGACGGAAACACCATATATTTT	CASRKTGDGNTIYF
-	-	TRBJ2-1	TRBV30	TGTGCCTGGAGCGATCCCCGGCGGGGGCTGTTCTACAATGAGCAGTTCTTC	CAWSDPRRGLFYNEQFF
-	-	TRBJ1-2	TRBV6-4	TGTGCCAGCAGTGACTCATCGACACCTCTCTATGGCTACACCTTC	CASSDSSTPLYGYTF
-	-	TRBJ2-1	TRBV6-4	TGTGCCAGCAGTCCGTTCTCCGGTGACAACAATGAGCAGTTCTTC	CASSPFSGDNNEQFF
-	TRBD1	TRBJ2-7	TRBV5-5	TGTGCCAGCAGCTTGGTTGGGGGACAGGGGAGGTACGAGCAGTACTTC	CASSLVGGQGRYEQYF
-	TRBD1	TRBJ1-6	TRBV9	TGTGCCAGCACCGACACAGGGGGTATACAGGATTCACCCCTCCACTTT	CASTDTGGIQDSPLHF
few	-	TRBJ1-4	TRBV7-9	TGTGCCAGCAACTCGGGACAATATGAAAAACTGTTTTTT	CASNSGQYEKLFF
few	-	TRBJ1-5	TRBV7-2	TGTGCCAGCAGCCCGCAGGCAGGCCAGCCCCAGCATTTT	CASSPQAGQPQHF
-	-	TRBJ2-1	TRBV21-1	TGTGCCAGCAGCGGAGACCAGGGGGTACATTTTCCTGAGCAGTTCTTC	CASSGDQGVHFPEQFF
-	-	TRBJ1-1	TRBV2	TGTGCCAGCAGGGGAACGGACAGGAACACTGAAGCTTTCTTT	CASRGTDRNTEAFF
-	-	TRBJ1-6	TRBV4-1	TGCGCCAGCTGGTCAGGGGTTATTAATTCACCCCTCCACTTT	CASWSGVINSPLHF
-	-	TRBJ1-1	TRBV6-5	TGTGCCAGCAGTTACTCTACGGGGTTCGGGACTGAAGCTTTCTTT	CASSYSTGFGTEAFF
-	TRBD1	TRBJ1-1	TRBV5-4	TGTGCCAGCAGCCAAGATTGGACAGGAGCACTGAACACTGAAGCTTTCTTT	CASSQDWTGALNTEAFF
-	-	TRBJ2-7	TRBV5-1	TGCGCCAGCAGCTTGGAGCCAGTCGGGGAGCAGTACTTC	CASSLEPVGEQYF
-	-	TRBJ2-1	TRBV6-1	TGTGCCAGCAGTGTCGATCCAGGGGACTACAATGAGCAGTTCTTC	CASSVDPGDYNEQFF
-	TRBD2	TRBJ2-1	TRBV12-5	TGTGCTAGTGGACGACTAGCGGGGGGAGGTCTCTACAATGAGCAGTTCTTC	CASGRLAGGGLYNEQFF
-	TRBD2	TRBJ2-5	TRBV5-4	TGTGCCAGCAGCTTGGCCGGGGGGGAAGAGACCCAGTACTTC	CASSLAGGEETQYF
-	-	TRBJ2-5	TRBV5-4	TGTGCCAGCAGCCAGGGGGGCCTGCAAGAGACCCAGTACTTC	CASSQGGLQETQYF
-	TRBD2	TRBJ2-7	TRBV19	TGTGCCAGTACCTCCCTAGCGGGGGAGCCCTACGAGCAGTACTTC	CASTSLAGEPYEQYF
-	TRBD1	TRBJ2-7	TRBV18	TGTGCCAGCTCACCCGGGACAGGGGGCTCCTACGAGCAGTACTTC	CASSPGTGGSYEQYF
-	-	TRBJ2-2	TRBV29-1	TGCAGCGTGCTTTCGGCCGGGGAGCTGTTTTTT	CSVLSAGELFF
-	TRBD1	TRBJ2-7	TRBV6-6	TGTGCCAGCAGTTCCCGGACAGGGAACTACGAGCAGTACTTC	CASSSRTGNYEQYF
-	TRBD1	TRBJ1-2	TRBV4-2	TGTGCCAGCACTAGACAGGGCCAAAACTATGGCTACACCTTC	CASTRQGQNYGYTF
-	TRBD1	TRBJ2-7	TRBV7-2	TGTGCCAGCAGCCCCCGGGACAGAGAGCGCTACGAGCAGTACTTC	CASSPRDRERYEQYF
-	TRBD1	TRBJ2-3	TRBV5-1	TGCGCCAGCAGCTTCGGGACAGTCACAGATACGCAGTATTTT	CASSFGTVTDTQYF
-	-	TRBJ2-2	TRBV2	TGTGCCAGCAGTGCGGGGTTGACCGGGGAGCTGTTTTTT	CASSAGLTGELFF
-	-	TRBJ2-1	TRBV4-1	TGCGCCAGCAGCCAAGATCCGGGGTTTCCCCATGAGCAGTTCTTC	CASSQDPGFPHEQFF
-	TRBD1	TRBJ1-2	TRBV18	TGTGCCAGCTCACCCCCCACAGGGGGCGAAATCCATGGCTACACCTTC	CASSPPTGGEIHGYTF
-	-	TRBJ1-1	TRBV19	TGTGCCAGTAGCCCCCCAGGGAACACTGAAGCTTTCTTT	CASSPPGNTEAFF
-	TRBD1	TRBJ1-5	TRBV5-1	TGCGCCAGCAGCTTGGCCGTCAGGGGGTCGTACCAGCCCCAGCATTTT	CASSLAVRGSYQPQHF